This TCR beta chain was sequenced during a study of blood T cell repertoires in COVID-19. Study-wide context: The United States, Italy and Spain were the sources of the acute and convalescent COVID-19 samples. The analysed material was cDNA or gDNA that came from T cells, B-cell-depleted T cells, or PBMCs.

As processed by the authors: Reference gene primers were amplified, and this amplification served to estimate nucleated cell counts. Sequencing was performed with immunoSEQ multiplex PCR; in TCRdb, only in-frame clones are kept and a portion is missing. For V, J and clone size, that table is used; D and trimming come from the DNA. There are under 75,000 clones in the sample; 86% occur only once, and roughly 2% lies in the top ten. This clone was found once. The CDR3 is 15 residues long. The germline V gene has CDR1 SNHLY and CDR2 FYNNEI. V lost 5 bases to trimming and J lost 4 bases; unmatched junction nucleotides: 8.

The source of this sequence is a man aged 30 to 39 with acute or convalescent COVID-19. The chain carries TRBV2 and TRBJ2-1; TRBD1 agrees at 7 bases. The sequenced material came from peripheral blood. CDR3 nucleotides: TGTGCCAGCAGTTTTGCCGGGACAGCGTACAATGAGCAGTTCTTC. It translates to CASSFAGTAYNEQFF.